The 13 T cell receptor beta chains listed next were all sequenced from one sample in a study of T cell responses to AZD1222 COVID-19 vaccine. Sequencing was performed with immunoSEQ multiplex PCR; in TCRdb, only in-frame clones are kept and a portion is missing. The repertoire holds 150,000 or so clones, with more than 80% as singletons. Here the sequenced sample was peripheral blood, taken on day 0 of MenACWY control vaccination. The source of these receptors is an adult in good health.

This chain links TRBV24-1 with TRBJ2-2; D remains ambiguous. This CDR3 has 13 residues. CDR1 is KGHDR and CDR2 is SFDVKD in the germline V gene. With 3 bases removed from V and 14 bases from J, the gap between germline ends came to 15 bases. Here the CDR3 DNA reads TGTGCCACCAGTGATGCGGACGGTGGGTTACTGTTTTTT. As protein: CATSDADGGLLFF.

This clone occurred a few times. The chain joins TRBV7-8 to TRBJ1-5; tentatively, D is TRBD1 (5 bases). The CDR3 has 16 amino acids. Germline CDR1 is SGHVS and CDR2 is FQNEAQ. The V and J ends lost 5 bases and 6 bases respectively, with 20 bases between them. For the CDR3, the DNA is TGTGCCAGCAGCCCTATGACAATGAGGGGCGGTCAGCCCCAGCATTTT. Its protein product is CASSPMTMRGGQPQHF.

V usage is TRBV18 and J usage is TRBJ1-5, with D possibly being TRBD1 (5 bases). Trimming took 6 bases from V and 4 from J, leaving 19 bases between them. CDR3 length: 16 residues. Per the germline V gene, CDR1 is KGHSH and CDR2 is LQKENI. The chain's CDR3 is CASSPGGGAGNQPQHF. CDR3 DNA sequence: TGTGCCAGCTCGCCTGGGGGAGGGGCGGGGAATCAGCCCCAGCATTTT.

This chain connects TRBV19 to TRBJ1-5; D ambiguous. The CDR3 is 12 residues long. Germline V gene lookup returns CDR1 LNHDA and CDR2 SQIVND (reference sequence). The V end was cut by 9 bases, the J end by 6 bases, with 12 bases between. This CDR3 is CASGPPGQPQHF. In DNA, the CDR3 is TGTGCCAGCGGACCCCCCGGTCAGCCCCAGCATTTT.

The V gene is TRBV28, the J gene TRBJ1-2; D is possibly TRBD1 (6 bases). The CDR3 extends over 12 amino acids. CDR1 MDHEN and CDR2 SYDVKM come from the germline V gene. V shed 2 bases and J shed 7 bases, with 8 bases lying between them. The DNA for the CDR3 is TGTGCCAGCAGTTTAACACAGGGTGGCTACACCTTC. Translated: CASSLTQGGYTF.

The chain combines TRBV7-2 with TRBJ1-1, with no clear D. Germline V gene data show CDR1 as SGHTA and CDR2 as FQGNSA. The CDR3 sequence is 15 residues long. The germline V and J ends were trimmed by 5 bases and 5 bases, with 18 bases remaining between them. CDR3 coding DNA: TGTGCCAGCAGCCCAGAGATGGGTCTGGGAACTGAAGCTTTCTTT. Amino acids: CASSPEMGLGTEAFF.

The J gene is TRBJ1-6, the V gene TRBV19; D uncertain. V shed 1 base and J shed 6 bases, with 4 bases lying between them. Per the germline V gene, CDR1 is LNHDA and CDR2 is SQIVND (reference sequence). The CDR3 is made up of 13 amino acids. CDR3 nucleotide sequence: TGTGCCAGTAGTATAGGACCTAATTCACCCCTCCACTTT. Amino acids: CASSIGPNSPLHF. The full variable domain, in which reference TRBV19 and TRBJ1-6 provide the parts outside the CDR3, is DGGITQSPKYLFRKEGQNVTLSCEQNLNHDAMYWYRQDPGQGLRLIYYSQIVNDFQKGDIAEGYSVSREKKESFPLTVTSAQKNPTAFYLCASSIGPNSPLHFGNGTRLTVT.

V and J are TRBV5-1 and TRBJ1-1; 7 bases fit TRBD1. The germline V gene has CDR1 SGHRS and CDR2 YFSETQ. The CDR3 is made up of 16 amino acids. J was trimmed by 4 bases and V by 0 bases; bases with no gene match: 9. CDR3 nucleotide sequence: TGCGCCAGCAGCTTGGGGACAGGACCTTTCGGCACTGAAGCTTTCTTT. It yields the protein CASSLGTGPFGTEAFF.

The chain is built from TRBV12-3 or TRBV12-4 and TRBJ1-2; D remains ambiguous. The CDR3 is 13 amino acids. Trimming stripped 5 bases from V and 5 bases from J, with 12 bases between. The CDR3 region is CASSPARSYGYTF. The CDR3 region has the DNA TGTGCCAGCAGTCCGGCCCGCAGTTATGGCTACACCTTC.

Written as DNA, the CDR3 is TGTGCCACCAGCAGAGATTCGTGGGTTAGCAAAAACATTCAGTACTTC. Translating it yields CATSRDSWVSKNIQYF. This chain connects TRBV15 to TRBJ2-4; no clear D. CDR1 and CDR2 from the germline V gene are LNHNV and YYDKDF (reference sequence). The CDR3 covers 16 residues. Deletions cut 0 bases from V and 3 bases from J, with 12 bases between.

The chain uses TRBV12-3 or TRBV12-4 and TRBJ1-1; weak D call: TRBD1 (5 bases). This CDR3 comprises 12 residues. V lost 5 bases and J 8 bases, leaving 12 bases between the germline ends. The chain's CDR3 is CASSHIRVEAFF. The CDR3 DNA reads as TGTGCCAGCAGTCACATCAGGGTAGAAGCTTTCTTT.

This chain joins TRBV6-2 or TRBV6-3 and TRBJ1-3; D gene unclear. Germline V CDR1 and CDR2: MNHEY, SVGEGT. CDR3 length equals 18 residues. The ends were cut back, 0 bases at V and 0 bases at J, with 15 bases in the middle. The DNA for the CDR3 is TGTGCCAGCAGTTACTCGCGCCAGACAATAAACTCTGGAAACACCATATATTTT. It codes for CASSYSRQTINSGNTIYF.

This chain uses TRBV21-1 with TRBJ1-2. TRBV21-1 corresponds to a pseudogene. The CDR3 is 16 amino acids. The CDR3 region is CASSKNGGGLNYGYTF. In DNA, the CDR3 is TGTGCCAGCAGCAAAAATGGAGGGGGGTTGAACTATGGCTACACCTTC.